The rows below give T cell receptor beta chains drawn from one sample of a study of blood T cell repertoires in COVID-19. This table comes from immunoSEQ multiplex PCR, and its TCRdb copy is limited to in-frame clones, with some not included. The sample shows approximately 200,000 clones, approximately 87% of them seen only once. The specimen was peripheral blood. The receptors stem from a woman in her forties or fifties with acute or convalescent COVID-19. Each CDR3 is given without its conserved first and last residue.

V gene,CDR3 protein
TRBV7-3,ASSRPGPGELF
TRBV6-5,ASSYSLSSGANVLT
TRBV7-9,ASSPARGPGELF
TRBV19,ASSWPGGVETQY
TRBV19,ASSMQGDQPQH
TRBV11-3,ASSLTGEKLF
TRBV19,ASSIWSREGKLF
TRBV6-5,ASSYDTASYNEQF
TRBV19,ASSIRGYEQY
TRBV6-1,ASSESLGTRRGY
TRBV6-5,ASRIRVGYGYT
TRBV27,ASSLWYGSYEQY
TRBV7-9,ASSETGGDTEAF
TRBV7-2,ASSLWRNYEQY
TRBV6-6,ASSYDPGQGRNTIY
TRBV5-1,ASSPERGKNTEAF
TRBV2,ASSGGESYEQY
TRBV27,ASSLTVTGGSYEQY
TRBV3-1/TRBV3-2,ASSETGIGEQF
TRBV11-2,ASSRGDRLTNEKLF
TRBV30,ALASERQETQY
TRBV15,ATSSQGDTDTQY
TRBV7-9,ASSPPGQGNTEAF
TRBV10-3,AISEWVSGRGEQY
TRBV14,ASSQGTGNNYGYT
TRBV11-3,ASSLDGNRGLYEQY
TRBV10-2,ASRDYNTDTQY
TRBV7-9,ASGGLAANTGELF
TRBV5-5,ASSLQTNYGYT
TRBV7-9,ASSRRGQGDEQF